This T cell receptor beta chain was observed in a study of regulatory T cells in long-lasting Graves disease (dated by TCRdb to 2020 to 2023). Background for the entire study: Antithyroid drugs had been taken for less than 3 months by newly diagnosed Graves' disease patients. Patients with persistent Graves' disease were compared with patients with newly diagnosed Graves' disease using TCR sequencing and RNA sequencing of peripheral blood. The study was registered as a clinical trial and conducted in China. A total of around 35 samples underwent TCR sequencing: approximately 13 from persistent and roughly 20 from newly diagnosed Graves' disease patients.

The full study reports these points: Because the primary lesion, thyroid tissue, could not be accessed, the study looked at peripheral blood alone. A larger number of public clonotypes was shared among persistent patients (about 2,700) than among newly diagnosed patients (roughly 930). Sequencing and analysis were restricted to the TCR beta chain. Compared with newly diagnosed patients, persistent Graves' disease patients had lower TCR Shannon entropy and fewer highly expanded clones, which suggests clonal expansion. Persistent disease showed preferential use of TRBV28, TRBJ1-2 and TRBJ2-5, whereas newly diagnosed disease favored TRBV20-1 and TRBJ2-1. The authors noted that the small sample size was a limitation that may lower accuracy.

The method behind the library was multiplex PCR. TCRdb records Illumina HiSeq 4000 as the sequencer. CDR3 regions were amplified by Arm-PCR with iRepertoire HTBI primers to construct TCR beta libraries. Before sequencing, the PCR products underwent gel purification. The study's processing was this. Across samples, 60 to 70 TRBV and 12 to 15 TRBJ segments were identified and used for gene usage analysis of CDR3 amino acid clonotypes. COPE and FqMerger were used to merge filtered high-quality paired reads into contigs. BLAST was used to align contigs to IMGT TRBV, TRBD and TRBJ reference genes, and CDR3 was defined according to IMGT. Any clonotype with a frequency above 0.1% was classified as a highly expanded clone. Repertoire diversity was measured by Shannon entropy, and V-J evenness by the Gini coefficient. A clonotype was considered public if more than one individual shared it. In-frame beta chains were kept once TCRdb had trimmed the public reads at Q25 with fastp and called clones with MiXCR. Each CDR3 protein gets just one entry, which takes the most common genes and DNA from the rows behind it. None of the V and J calls come from the authors' own analysis; TCRdb made them. Across this sample there are more than 350,000 distinct CDR3 sequences, with 14% to 15% seen only once. The ten largest account for 16% of the sample.

Based on the germline V gene, the CDR1 and CDR2 sequences are KGHDR and SFDVKD. V drops 3 bases and J drops 8 bases, leaving 16 bases in between. From cysteine to phenylalanine, the CDR3 is 15 amino acids long. The sequence is cut down to CDR3 DNA, 45 bases in frame from base 1. Ten or more counts support this clonotype. The target of this receptor is not known. Base-call qualities are not available, and no considerably larger clone is one nucleotide away. The sample's time point, from its label and the paper: newly diagnosed GD, antithyroid drugs for less than 3 months. For both TCR sequencing and RNA sequencing, RNA was extracted from PBMCs in TRIzol. The diagnosis of Graves' disease followed American Thyroid Association guidelines. Patients for the study were recruited at an endocrinology department in Xi'an, China. Each patient gave about 10 milliliters of peripheral blood, collected in an EDTA anticoagulant tube. Ficoll Paque Plus density gradient separation was used to isolate PBMCs, and no further T cell sorting was done. RNA quality was checked with an Agilent 2100 Bioanalyzer and agarose gel, and concentration with a NanoDrop 2000.

The data also belong to a second study, concerning T cells in Graves' hyperthyroidism and ophthalmopathy. In that second paper, the authors write: Stable Graves' hyperthyroidism was defined as no progression to ophthalmopathy during 18 months of follow-up. The hyperthyroidism patients were between 18 and 65 years old and newly diagnosed, with a disease duration of less than 2 months. Patients with uncontrolled infections, other autoimmune diseases, pregnancy or lactation were excluded. Diagnoses relied on clinical symptoms, serum thyroxine and TRAb, thyroid ultrasound and orbital computed tomography. The first round of RT-PCR for the TCR CDR3 was performed with the HTBI primer set and the Qiagen OneStep RT-PCR kit. Blood samples also contained most of the expanded thyroid clonotypes (frequency above 0.001), which suggests that blood repertoires may reflect thyroid immune responses. A 13 V-J signature model separated ophthalmopathy from stable hyperthyroidism, with around 91% sensitivity and roughly 81% specificity in cross-validation and 80%/75% in testing. During validation, the model predicted progression to ophthalmopathy a median of approximately 7 months ahead of onset, with roughly 65% sensitivity and around 72% specificity. To identify TCR V-J signatures that set the groups apart, the researchers used a discovery cohort of 90 to 100 patients, made up of roughly 40 with Graves' ophthalmopathy and some 55 with stable Graves' hyperthyroidism. Prospective prediction of ophthalmopathy was tested in an independent validation cohort consisting of roughly 19 hyperthyroidism patients and about 17 patients who later progressed to ophthalmopathy. The 75 to 100 discovery patients were randomly divided into training and test sets at a 7:3 ratio. In addition, the study compared T-cell repertoires in thyroid tissue and in blood from six Graves' hyperthyroidism patients. After sampling, hyperthyroidism patients received methimazole starting at 30 mg daily, and ophthalmopathy patients received high-dose intravenous methylprednisolone. Libraries were constructed in a second round of multiplex PCR, after which size selection and purification were carried out. The libraries were sequenced on an Illumina HiSeq2000 using paired-end 100 bp reads. SOAPnuke was used to process the raw data, with reads discarded if the reads contained adapters or uncalled bases, had a mean Phred below 15, or lacked an exact constant-primer or identifier match. COPE v1.2.5 was used to merge high-quality paired reads, and clonotypes were defined as unique nucleotide sequences. MiTCR v1.1 was used to align the clonotypes against IMGT TRBV, TRBD and TRBJ reference segments. The analysis included only V-J combinations with a frequency above 0.0001, which together covered 99% to 99.2% of the repertoires. The TCS score was defined as F50 (clonal expansion) divided by E x V (chaos), with BLOSUM62-based TCRdist calculated between CDR3 peptides within each V-J. Welch's t-statistics and random forest reduced around 520 V-J features to 10 to 15, which were used in a naive Bayes classifier (R e1071). Sample size was not statistically predetermined, and investigators were not blinded to group allocation. According to the paper, TCR Vbeta CDR3 sequencing was carried out on approximately 140 peripheral blood samples, which came from approximately 41 ophthalmopathy, about 75 hyperthyroidism and roughly 17 progressor patients.

This sequence was found in a woman aged 25 to 39 with Graves disease. Donor details come from another sample of the same person, matched by shared clones. The rearranged chain carries TRBV24-1 and TRBJ2-1, with an unclear D gene assignment. The source material was peripheral blood mononuclear cells (PBMCs), sampled at new diagnosis, from a patient treated with antithyroid drugs. Here the CDR3 is given as CATSDVGSEPDEQFF. The DNA sequence reads TGTGCCACCAGTGATGTCGGCTCGGAGCCCGATGAGCAGTTCTTC.